The clone carrying this T cell receptor (beta chain) was detected only a few times. Its target is unknown. TCRdb re-called the 5' RACE reads with MiXCR, one entry per CDR3 protein. This sample has 500,000 to 650,000 distinct CDR3 sequences, with less than 20% found just once. These data are taken from a study of T cells after yellow fever vaccination. Study-wide findings and caveats: Weaker overall, the secondary response nonetheless peaked faster (day 5 versus 15). Highly abundant clonotypes carried over from the bulk population could end up in FACS-sorted repertoires as contaminants.

V shed 0 bases and J 4 bases; nucleotides not matched to a gene: 4. The CDR3 has 15 amino acids. CDR1 SGHNT and CDR2 YYREEE come from the germline V gene (reference sequence). Sequencing used PBMCs, obtained 5 days after the first yellow fever vaccination. The sequence was obtained from a man younger than 30 who received the YFV17D yellow fever vaccine. J is TRBJ2-1 and V is TRBV5-4; TRBD1 matches 7 bases. CDR3 sequence: CASSLAQGEYNEQFF. The CDR3 DNA is TGTGCCAGCAGCTTGGCCCAGGGGGAATACAATGAGCAGTTCTTC.